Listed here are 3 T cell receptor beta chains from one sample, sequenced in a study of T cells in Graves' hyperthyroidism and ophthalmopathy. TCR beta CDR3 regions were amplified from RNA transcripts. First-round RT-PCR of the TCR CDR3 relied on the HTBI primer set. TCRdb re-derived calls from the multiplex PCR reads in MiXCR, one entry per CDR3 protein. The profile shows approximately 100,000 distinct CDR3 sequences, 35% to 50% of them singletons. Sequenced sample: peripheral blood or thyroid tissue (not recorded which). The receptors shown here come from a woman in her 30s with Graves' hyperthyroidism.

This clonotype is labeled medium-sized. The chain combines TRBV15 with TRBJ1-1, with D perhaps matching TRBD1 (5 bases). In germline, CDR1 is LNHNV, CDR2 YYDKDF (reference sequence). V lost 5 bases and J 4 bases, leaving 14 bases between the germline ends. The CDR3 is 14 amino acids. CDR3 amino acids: CATSGWQGGTEAFF. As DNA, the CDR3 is TGTGCCACCAGCGGTTGGCAGGGAGGCACTGAAGCTTTCTTT.

The CDR3 coding sequence is TGTGCCAGCAGCCCATATCAGGGCTACGAGCAGTACTTC. This encodes CASSPYQGYEQYF. This sequence joins TRBV11-2 and TRBJ2-7; a weak D match, TRBD1 (5 bases). The germline CDR1 and CDR2 sequences are SGHAT and FQNNGV. The V end was cut by 5 bases, the J end by 3 bases, with 11 bases between. This CDR3 is 13 amino acids long.

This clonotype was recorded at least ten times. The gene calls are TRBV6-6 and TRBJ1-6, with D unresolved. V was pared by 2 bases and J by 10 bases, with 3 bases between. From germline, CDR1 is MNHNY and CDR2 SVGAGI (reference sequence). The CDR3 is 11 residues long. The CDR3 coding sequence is TGTGCCAGCAGTTACCAATCACCCCTCCACTTT. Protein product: CASSYQSPLHF.